This T cell receptor (beta chain) came from a study of CD8 T cells in ankylosing spondylitis. This clonotype was seen many times. The antigen remains undetermined. Study conclusions and caveats: Existing reports had already noted some motif variants in reactive arthritis synovial fluid and blood. One TCR beta motif, made up of seven to nine highly homologous variants, appeared characteristic of ankylosing spondylitis blood.

The J segment lost 8 bases and the V segment lost 6 bases, leaving 9 bases of the junction unmatched. The CDR3 has 14 amino acids. TCRdb redid the calling of the 5' RACE reads with MiXCR, one entry per CDR3 protein. Here the sample spans approximately 300,000 distinct CDR3 sequences, around 20% being singletons. The source of this sequence is a male donor with ankylosing spondylitis or in good health (not recorded which). V and J are TRBV12-3 or TRBV12-4 and TRBJ1-4, with TRBD1 matching over 7 bases. Sequencing was carried out using blood, either unsorted or a sorted T cell fraction (not recorded which). Here the CDR3 reads CASSPTGRGEKLFF. The CDR3 bases are TGTGCCAGCAGCCCGACAGGGAGAGGAGAAAAACTGTTTTTT.